A selection of T cell receptor beta chains follows, all from one sample in a study of blood T cell repertoires in COVID-19. Assay used: immunoSEQ multiplex PCR; TCRdb lists only in-frame clones, some missing. The top ten clones hold over 1.2% of a sample with under 250,000 clones, about 86% of them seen once. The specimen sequenced was peripheral blood. The receptors were gathered from a man older than 75 with acute or convalescent COVID-19. Each CDR3 is given with its conserved first and last residue. A D gene is named only where the DNA matches it firmly. Rows give clone size only sometimes, using once, few, many, or a class for an expanded clone.

clone size: NA; J gene: TRBJ1-2; D gene: TRBD1; V gene: TRBV27; CDR3 protein: CASSPTDRSYGYTF; CDR3 DNA: TGTGCCAGCAGTCCGACGGACAGGAGCTATGGCTACACCTTC
clone size: few; J gene: TRBJ2-2; D gene: NA; V gene: TRBV7-2; CDR3 protein: CASSLGGASTGELFF; CDR3 DNA: TGTGCCAGCAGCTTAGGGGGAGCGAGCACCGGGGAGCTGTTTTTT
clone size: NA; J gene: TRBJ1-2; D gene: NA; V gene: TRBV19; CDR3 protein: CASSMGGGINYGYTF; CDR3 DNA: TGTGCCAGCTCCATGGGGGGAGGCATTAACTATGGCTACACCTTC
clone size: NA; J gene: TRBJ2-3; D gene: TRBD2; V gene: TRBV29-1; CDR3 protein: CSAPGASGSADTQYF; CDR3 DNA: TGCAGCGCCCCAGGGGCTAGCGGGAGTGCAGATACGCAGTATTTT
clone size: NA; J gene: TRBJ1-2; D gene: NA; V gene: TRBV7-2; CDR3 protein: CASSSLRYGYTF; CDR3 DNA: TGTGCCAGCAGTTCCTTGCGCTATGGCTACACCTTC
clone size: NA; J gene: TRBJ2-4; D gene: NA; V gene: TRBV7-9; CDR3 protein: CASSPDPEGRSLAKNIQYF; CDR3 DNA: TGTGCCAGCAGTCCCGACCCAGAGGGTCGGTCCCTGGCCAAAAACATTCAGTACTTC
clone size: NA; J gene: TRBJ2-3; D gene: TRBD2; V gene: TRBV10-3; CDR3 protein: CAISELGTSGLRPDTQYF; CDR3 DNA: TGTGCCATCAGTGAATTGGGGACTAGCGGGCTCCGACCCGATACGCAGTATTTT
clone size: NA; J gene: TRBJ1-2; D gene: TRBD1; V gene: TRBV7-9; CDR3 protein: CASSLRQGANYGYTF; CDR3 DNA: TGTGCCAGCAGCCTTCGACAGGGGGCTAACTATGGCTACACCTTC
clone size: NA; J gene: TRBJ2-1; D gene: TRBD1; V gene: TRBV28; CDR3 protein: CASSLDRVGAQFF; CDR3 DNA: TGTGCCAGCAGTTTAGACAGGGTAGGGGCCCAGTTCTTC
clone size: NA; J gene: TRBJ1-3; D gene: NA; V gene: TRBV5-1; CDR3 protein: CASSFQGTTGNTIYF; CDR3 DNA: TGCGCCAGCAGCTTCCAGGGGACGACTGGAAACACCATATATTTT
clone size: NA; J gene: TRBJ2-7; D gene: TRBD2; V gene: TRBV2; CDR3 protein: CASSDRAGAIPLSLTYEQYF; CDR3 DNA: TGTGCCAGCAGTGACCGAGCGGGGGCCATTCCCTTATCGTTGACCTACGAGCAGTACTTC
clone size: NA; J gene: TRBJ2-7; D gene: NA; V gene: TRBV4-2; CDR3 protein: CASSQDTGALYEQYF; CDR3 DNA: TGTGCCAGCAGCCAAGACACAGGCGCCCTCTACGAGCAGTACTTC
clone size: NA; J gene: TRBJ1-3; D gene: NA; V gene: TRBV6-5; CDR3 protein: CASRGAGGNTIYF; CDR3 DNA: TGTGCCAGCAGAGGGGCAGGAGGAAACACCATATATTTT
clone size: NA; J gene: TRBJ1-3; D gene: NA; V gene: TRBV7-2; CDR3 protein: CASSLDGSGNTIYF; CDR3 DNA: TGTGCCAGCAGCTTAGACGGCTCTGGAAACACCATATATTTT
clone size: NA; J gene: TRBJ2-1; D gene: TRBD2; V gene: TRBV5-1; CDR3 protein: CASSLRTSRNEQFF; CDR3 DNA: TGCGCCAGCAGCTTGAGGACTAGTAGGAATGAGCAGTTCTTC
clone size: NA; J gene: TRBJ2-1; D gene: TRBD2; V gene: TRBV24-1; CDR3 protein: CATSDAQVSGRLDEQFF; CDR3 DNA: TGTGCCACCAGTGATGCCCAGGTCAGCGGGAGATTGGATGAGCAGTTCTTC
clone size: NA; J gene: TRBJ2-2; D gene: NA; V gene: TRBV2; CDR3 protein: CASLQLRGTGELFF; CDR3 DNA: TGTGCCAGCCTTCAACTGCGTGGCACCGGGGAGCTGTTTTTT
clone size: NA; J gene: TRBJ2-5; D gene: TRBD2; V gene: TRBV12-3/TRBV12-4; CDR3 protein: CASIPAGGVTQYF; CDR3 DNA: TGTGCCAGCATCCCCGCTGGGGGGGTGACCCAGTACTTC
clone size: NA; J gene: TRBJ2-3; D gene: TRBD2; V gene: TRBV29-1; CDR3 protein: CSVVLAAGGDTQYF; CDR3 DNA: TGCAGCGTTGTTTTGGCGGCGGGAGGGGATACGCAGTATTTT
clone size: NA; J gene: TRBJ1-5; D gene: NA; V gene: TRBV5-1; CDR3 protein: CASSLDRLDGQPQHF; CDR3 DNA: TGCGCCAGCAGCTTGGACAGGCTAGACGGTCAGCCCCAGCATTTT
clone size: NA; J gene: TRBJ1-5; D gene: NA; V gene: TRBV19; CDR3 protein: CASSMESRAGNQPQHF; CDR3 DNA: TGTGCCAGTAGTATGGAATCTAGAGCAGGCAATCAGCCCCAGCATTTT
clone size: NA; J gene: TRBJ1-1; D gene: NA; V gene: TRBV2; CDR3 protein: CASSEQTAYTEAFF; CDR3 DNA: TGTGCCAGCAGTGAACAAACAGCCTACACTGAAGCTTTCTTT
clone size: once; J gene: TRBJ1-5; D gene: NA; V gene: TRBV18; CDR3 protein: CASSPVGGGSNQPQHF; CDR3 DNA: TGTGCCAGCTCACCAGTGGGGGGAGGCAGCAATCAGCCCCAGCATTTT
clone size: once; J gene: TRBJ2-1; D gene: NA; V gene: TRBV5-1; CDR3 protein: CASSRADSSYNEQFF; CDR3 DNA: TGCGCCAGCAGCCGAGCGGATAGCTCCTACAATGAGCAGTTCTTC
clone size: NA; J gene: TRBJ1-4; D gene: NA; V gene: TRBV28; CDR3 protein: CASSTPGVEKLFF; CDR3 DNA: TGTGCCAGCAGTACCCCGGGAGTTGAAAAACTGTTTTTT
clone size: NA; J gene: TRBJ2-7; D gene: TRBD1; V gene: TRBV29-1; CDR3 protein: CSVAGGQTYEQYF; CDR3 DNA: TGCAGCGTTGCAGGGGGACAGACCTACGAGCAGTACTTC
clone size: NA; J gene: TRBJ1-5; D gene: NA; V gene: TRBV4-1; CDR3 protein: CASSQEPQEGWGDQPQHF; CDR3 DNA: TGCGCCAGCAGCCAAGAACCCCAGGAAGGGTGGGGGGATCAGCCCCAGCATTTT
clone size: NA; J gene: TRBJ2-4; D gene: TRBD1; V gene: TRBV3-1/TRBV3-2; CDR3 protein: CASSLRGLENIQYF; CDR3 DNA: TGTGCCAGCAGCTTAAGGGGGCTCGAAAACATTCAGTACTTC
clone size: few; J gene: TRBJ2-7; D gene: TRBD1; V gene: TRBV24-1; CDR3 protein: CATSGQGYEQYF; CDR3 DNA: TGTGCCACCAGTGGACAGGGGTACGAGCAGTACTTC
clone size: NA; J gene: TRBJ1-6; D gene: NA; V gene: TRBV18; CDR3 protein: CASSPWGGVNNSPLHF; CDR3 DNA: TGTGCCAGCTCACCCTGGGGGGGGGTGAATAATTCACCCCTCCACTTT
clone size: once; J gene: TRBJ2-5; D gene: NA; V gene: TRBV7-8; CDR3 protein: CASIPRVEETQYF; CDR3 DNA: TGTGCCAGCATCCCCAGGGTAGAAGAGACCCAGTACTTC
clone size: once; J gene: TRBJ2-2; D gene: TRBD1; V gene: TRBV7-3; CDR3 protein: CASSLTGVDTGELFF; CDR3 DNA: TGTGCCAGCAGCCTGACAGGGGTGGACACCGGGGAGCTGTTTTTT
clone size: NA; J gene: TRBJ1-1; D gene: TRBD1; V gene: TRBV29-1; CDR3 protein: CSADRGTEAFF; CDR3 DNA: TGCAGCGCTGACAGGGGCACTGAAGCTTTCTTT
clone size: NA; J gene: TRBJ2-7; D gene: TRBD2; V gene: TRBV5-1; CDR3 protein: CASSPTGRDIAGGPNEQYF; CDR3 DNA: TGCGCCAGCAGCCCGACGGGTAGGGATATAGCGGGGGGGCCGAACGAGCAGTACTTC
clone size: NA; J gene: TRBJ1-4; D gene: NA; V gene: TRBV6-5; CDR3 protein: CASSYFRGVNEKLFF; CDR3 DNA: TGTGCCAGCAGTTACTTTAGGGGCGTGAATGAAAAACTGTTTTTT
clone size: NA; J gene: TRBJ2-7; D gene: TRBD1; V gene: TRBV2; CDR3 protein: CASSKTVQGRYEQYF; CDR3 DNA: TGTGCCAGCAGCAAAACGGTACAGGGGAGATACGAGCAGTACTTC
clone size: NA; J gene: TRBJ1-3; D gene: NA; V gene: TRBV28; CDR3 protein: CASVNSGFIFSGNTIYF; CDR3 DNA: TGTGCCAGCGTAAATTCAGGTTTCATCTTCTCTGGAAACACCATATATTTT
clone size: NA; J gene: TRBJ1-1; D gene: TRBD1; V gene: TRBV19; CDR3 protein: CASSIDEGQGAMNTEAFF; CDR3 DNA: TGTGCCAGTAGTATAGATGAGGGACAGGGGGCGATGAACACTGAAGCTTTCTTT
clone size: NA; J gene: TRBJ1-5; D gene: NA; V gene: TRBV19; CDR3 protein: CASSITVSNQPQHF; CDR3 DNA: TGTGCCAGTAGTATCACAGTTAGCAATCAGCCCCAGCATTTT
clone size: NA; J gene: TRBJ1-2; D gene: TRBD1; V gene: TRBV6-5; CDR3 protein: CASSSDRGSTGGYTF; CDR3 DNA: TGTGCCAGCAGTTCGGACAGGGGATCGACGGGTGGCTACACCTTC
clone size: NA; J gene: TRBJ1-2; D gene: NA; V gene: TRBV5-6; CDR3 protein: CASSWRQVNYGYTF; CDR3 DNA: TGTGCCAGCAGCTGGAGACAGGTTAACTATGGCTACACCTTC
clone size: NA; J gene: TRBJ2-1; D gene: NA; V gene: TRBV12-5; CDR3 protein: CASGLSQAYNEQFF; CDR3 DNA: TGTGCTAGTGGTTTGAGCCAGGCTTACAATGAGCAGTTCTTC
clone size: NA; J gene: TRBJ1-1; D gene: TRBD1; V gene: TRBV7-2; CDR3 protein: CASSQRRQGLNTEAFF; CDR3 DNA: TGTGCCAGCAGCCAAAGAAGACAGGGATTGAACACTGAAGCTTTCTTT
clone size: NA; J gene: TRBJ2-1; D gene: TRBD2; V gene: TRBV9; CDR3 protein: CASSVGGSVAGGPRQFF; CDR3 DNA: TGTGCCAGCAGCGTAGGAGGGTCGGTAGCGGGAGGGCCTCGGCAGTTCTTC
clone size: NA; J gene: TRBJ1-4; D gene: NA; V gene: TRBV10-3; CDR3 protein: CAISEGREKLFF; CDR3 DNA: TGTGCCATCAGTGAGGGCCGAGAAAAACTGTTTTTT
clone size: few; J gene: TRBJ2-7; D gene: TRBD2; V gene: TRBV5-4; CDR3 protein: CASSSGTSNYEQYF; CDR3 DNA: TGTGCCAGCAGCTCCGGGACTAGCAACTACGAGCAGTACTTC
clone size: NA; J gene: TRBJ2-2; D gene: TRBD1; V gene: TRBV7-7; CDR3 protein: CASSQGTANTGELFF; CDR3 DNA: TGTGCTAGCAGCCAAGGGACAGCGAACACCGGGGAGCTGTTTTTT
clone size: NA; J gene: TRBJ2-3; D gene: TRBD2; V gene: TRBV12-3/TRBV12-4; CDR3 protein: CASSLGGAQYF; CDR3 DNA: TGTGCCAGCAGTTTGGGGGGGGCGCAGTATTTT
clone size: NA; J gene: TRBJ2-1; D gene: TRBD2; V gene: TRBV7-2; CDR3 protein: CASSSSGTSAVEQFF; CDR3 DNA: TGTGCCAGCAGCTCCTCCGGGACTAGCGCTGTTGAGCAGTTCTTC
clone size: NA; J gene: TRBJ1-5; D gene: TRBD1; V gene: TRBV27; CDR3 protein: CASSPYRGNQPQHF; CDR3 DNA: TGTGCCAGCAGCCCTTACAGGGGGAATCAGCCCCAGCATTTT
clone size: few; J gene: TRBJ1-5; D gene: NA; V gene: TRBV6-2/TRBV6-3; CDR3 protein: CASSYGGLGIGNQPQHF; CDR3 DNA: TGTGCCAGCAGTTACGGAGGTTTGGGGATTGGAAATCAGCCCCAGCATTTT
clone size: NA; J gene: TRBJ2-3; D gene: NA; V gene: TRBV9; CDR3 protein: CASSLEGSTDTQYF; CDR3 DNA: TGTGCCAGCAGCCTCGAGGGAAGCACAGATACGCAGTATTTT
clone size: NA; J gene: TRBJ1-4; D gene: TRBD1; V gene: TRBV5-1; CDR3 protein: CASRDRVDSANEKLFF; CDR3 DNA: TGCGCCAGCCGGGACAGGGTCGATTCAGCTAATGAAAAACTGTTTTTT